This T cell receptor beta chain came from a study of beta chain features in type 1 diabetes. General study results and limits: Among patients, naive, central memory and Treg TCRB repertoires appeared more similar than among healthy donors. Type 1 diabetes patients had fewer VDJ junction insertions and more deletions.

Purity of each sorted population was above 98%. This clone has only a few counts. Its cognate antigen is unknown. Sequencing targeted expressed TCRB transcripts, as all isolated RNA had been reverse transcribed. Naive, central memory and regulatory T cell samples yielded about 4 million reads on average. TCRdb's copy holds only in-frame clones and misses some; the assay was immunoSEQ multiplex PCR. The sample contains 450,000 or so clones, approximately 10% of which appear only once. The origin of this receptor is a young woman in good health. Sequenced input: naive CD4+ T cells from blood.

The CDR3 region is CASSPPRDRVTDTQYF. The CDR3 DNA sequence: TGTGCCAGCAGCCCCCCTAGGGACAGGGTAACGGATACGCAGTATTTT. The chain links TRBV13 to TRBJ2-3; 9 bases match TRBD1. The germline CDR1 and CDR2 sequences are PRHDT and FYEKMQ (reference sequence). This CDR3 is built from 16 residues. Germline trimming cut 5 bases from V and 6 bases from J; bases unmatched to any gene: 12.